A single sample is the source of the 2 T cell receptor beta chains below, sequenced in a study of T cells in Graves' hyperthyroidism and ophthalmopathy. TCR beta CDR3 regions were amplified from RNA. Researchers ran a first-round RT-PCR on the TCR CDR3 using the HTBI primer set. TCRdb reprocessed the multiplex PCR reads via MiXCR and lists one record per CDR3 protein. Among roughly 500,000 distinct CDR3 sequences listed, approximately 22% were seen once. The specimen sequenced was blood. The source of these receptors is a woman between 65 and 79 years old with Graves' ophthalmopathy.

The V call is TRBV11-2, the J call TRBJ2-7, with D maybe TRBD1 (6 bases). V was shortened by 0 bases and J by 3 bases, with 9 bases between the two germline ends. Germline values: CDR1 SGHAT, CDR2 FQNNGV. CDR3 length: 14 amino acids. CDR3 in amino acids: CASSLEGGIYEQYF. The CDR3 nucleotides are TGTGCCAGCAGCTTAGAAGGGGGAATCTACGAGCAGTACTTC.

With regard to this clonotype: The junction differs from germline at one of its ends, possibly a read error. CDR3 region: CASREASGSTDTQYF. The CDR3 DNA reads as TGTGCCAGCCGTGAGGCTAGCGGAAGCACAGATACGCAGTATTTT. This chain uses TRBV6-1 with TRBJ2-3, with 7 bases that match TRBD2. The CDR3 is 15 residues long. The germline gives CDR1 MNHNS, CDR2 SASEGT.